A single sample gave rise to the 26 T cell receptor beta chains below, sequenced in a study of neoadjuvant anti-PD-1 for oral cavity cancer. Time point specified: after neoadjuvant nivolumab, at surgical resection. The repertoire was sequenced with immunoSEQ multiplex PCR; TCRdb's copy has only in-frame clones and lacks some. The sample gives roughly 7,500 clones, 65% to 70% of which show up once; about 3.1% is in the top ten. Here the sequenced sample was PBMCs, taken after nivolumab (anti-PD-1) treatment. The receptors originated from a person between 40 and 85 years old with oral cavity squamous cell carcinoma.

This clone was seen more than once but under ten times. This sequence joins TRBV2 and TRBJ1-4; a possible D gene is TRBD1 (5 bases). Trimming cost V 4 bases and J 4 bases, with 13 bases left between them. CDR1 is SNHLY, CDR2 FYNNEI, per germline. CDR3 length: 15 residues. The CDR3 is CASSGRQQVNEKLFF. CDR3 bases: TGTGCCAGCAGTGGCAGGCAACAGGTTAATGAAAAACTGTTTTTT.

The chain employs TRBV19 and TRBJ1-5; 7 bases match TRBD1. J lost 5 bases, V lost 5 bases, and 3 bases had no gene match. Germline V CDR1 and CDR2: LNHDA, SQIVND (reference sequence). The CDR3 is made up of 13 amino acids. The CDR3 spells CASSLTGYQPQHF. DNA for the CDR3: TGTGCCAGTAGTTTGACAGGGTATCAGCCCCAGCATTTT.

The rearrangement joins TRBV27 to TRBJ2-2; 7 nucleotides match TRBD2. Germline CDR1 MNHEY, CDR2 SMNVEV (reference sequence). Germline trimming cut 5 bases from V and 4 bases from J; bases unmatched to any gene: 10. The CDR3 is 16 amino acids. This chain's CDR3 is CASSPLGREVTGELFF. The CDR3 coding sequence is TGTGCCAGCAGTCCCCTAGGGAGGGAAGTCACCGGGGAGCTGTTTTTT.

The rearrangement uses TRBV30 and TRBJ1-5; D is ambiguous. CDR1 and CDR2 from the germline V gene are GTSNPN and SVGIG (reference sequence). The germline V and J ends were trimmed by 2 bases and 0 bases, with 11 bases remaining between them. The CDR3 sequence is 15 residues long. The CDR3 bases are TGTGCCTGGAGTCCAGACCGTCATAGCAATCAGCCCCAGCATTTT. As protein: CAWSPDRHSNQPQHF.

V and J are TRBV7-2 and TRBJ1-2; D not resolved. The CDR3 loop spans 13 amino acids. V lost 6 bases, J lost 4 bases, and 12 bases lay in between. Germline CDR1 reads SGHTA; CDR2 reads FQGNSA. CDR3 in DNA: TGTGCCAGCAGATTCGGCCATACCTATGGCTACACCTTC. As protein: CASRFGHTYGYTF.

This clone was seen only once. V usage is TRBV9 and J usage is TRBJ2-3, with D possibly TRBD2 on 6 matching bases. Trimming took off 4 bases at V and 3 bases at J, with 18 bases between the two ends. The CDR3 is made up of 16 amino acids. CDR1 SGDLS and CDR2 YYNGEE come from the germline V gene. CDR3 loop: CASSPQSGLGTDTQYF. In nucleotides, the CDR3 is TGTGCCAGCAGCCCTCAATCGGGACTCGGGACAGATACGCAGTATTTT.

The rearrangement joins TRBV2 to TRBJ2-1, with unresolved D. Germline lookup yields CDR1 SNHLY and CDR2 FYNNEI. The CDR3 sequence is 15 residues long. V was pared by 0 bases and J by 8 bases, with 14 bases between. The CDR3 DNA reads TGTGCCAGCAGTGAAGCGGGATCTAGGGTTGATGAGCAGTTCTTC. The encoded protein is CASSEAGSRVDEQFF.

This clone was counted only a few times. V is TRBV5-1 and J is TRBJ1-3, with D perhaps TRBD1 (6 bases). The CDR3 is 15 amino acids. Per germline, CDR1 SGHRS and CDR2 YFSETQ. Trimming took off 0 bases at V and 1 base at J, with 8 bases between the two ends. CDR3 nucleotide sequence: TGCGCCAGCAGCTTGGCCGGGACATCTGGAAACACCATATATTTT. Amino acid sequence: CASSLAGTSGNTIYF.

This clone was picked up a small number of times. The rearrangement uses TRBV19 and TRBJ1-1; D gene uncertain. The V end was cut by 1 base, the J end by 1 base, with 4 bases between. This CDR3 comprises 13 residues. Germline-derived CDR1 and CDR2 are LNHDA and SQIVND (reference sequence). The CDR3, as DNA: TGTGCCAGTAGTATAGTACCGAACACTGAAGCTTTCTTT. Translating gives CASSIVPNTEAFF. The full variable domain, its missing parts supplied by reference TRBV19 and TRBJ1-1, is DGGITQSPKYLFRKEGQNVTLSCEQNLNHDAMYWYRQDPGQGLRLIYYSQIVNDFQKGDIAEGYSVSREKKESFPLTVTSAQKNPTAFYLCASSIVPNTEAFFGQGTRLTVV.

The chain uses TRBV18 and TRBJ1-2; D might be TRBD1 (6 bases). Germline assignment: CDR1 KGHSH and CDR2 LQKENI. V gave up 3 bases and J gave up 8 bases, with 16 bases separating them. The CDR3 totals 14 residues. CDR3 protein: CASSPNAGDEGYTF. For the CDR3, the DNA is TGTGCCAGCTCACCGAACGCAGGGGATGAAGGCTACACCTTC.

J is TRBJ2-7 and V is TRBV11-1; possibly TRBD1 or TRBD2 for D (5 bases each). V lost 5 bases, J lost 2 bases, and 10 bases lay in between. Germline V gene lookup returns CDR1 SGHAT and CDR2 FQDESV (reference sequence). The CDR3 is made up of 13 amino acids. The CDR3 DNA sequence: TGTGCCAGCAGCGCTGGGACGGCCTACGAGCAGTACTTC. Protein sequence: CASSAGTAYEQYF.

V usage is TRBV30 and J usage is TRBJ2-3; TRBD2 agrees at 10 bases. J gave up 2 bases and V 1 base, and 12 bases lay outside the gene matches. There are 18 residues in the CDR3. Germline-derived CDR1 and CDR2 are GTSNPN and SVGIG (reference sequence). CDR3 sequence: CAWSAGLAGASPTDTQYF. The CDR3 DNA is TGTGCCTGGAGTGCGGGGCTAGCGGGGGCCTCTCCCACAGATACGCAGTATTTT. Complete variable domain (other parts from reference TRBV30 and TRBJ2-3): SQTIHQWPATLVQPVGSPLSLECTVEGTSNPNLYWYRQAAGRGLQLLFYSVGIGQISSEVPQNLSASRPQDRQFILSSKKLLLSDSGFYLCAWSAGLAGASPTDTQYFGPGTRLTVL.

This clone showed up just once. The CDR3 DNA sequence: TGCGCCAGCAGCTTGGAGCCAGGGCGCAACTATGGCTACACCTTC. It specifies CASSLEPGRNYGYTF. The chain links TRBV5-1 to TRBJ1-2; a possible D gene is TRBD1 (5 bases). Germline V gives CDR1 SGHRS, CDR2 YFSETQ. Trimming pared 0 bases from V and 2 bases from J, leaving 11 bases between. The CDR3 length is 15 residues.

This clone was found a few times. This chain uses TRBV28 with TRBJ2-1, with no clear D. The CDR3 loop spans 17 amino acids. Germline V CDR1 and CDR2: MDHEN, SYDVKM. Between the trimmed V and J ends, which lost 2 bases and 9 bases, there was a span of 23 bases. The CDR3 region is CASSLKFPPRRRLEQFF. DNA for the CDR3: TGTGCCAGCAGTTTAAAGTTCCCGCCCCGACGTCGCCTTGAGCAGTTCTTC.

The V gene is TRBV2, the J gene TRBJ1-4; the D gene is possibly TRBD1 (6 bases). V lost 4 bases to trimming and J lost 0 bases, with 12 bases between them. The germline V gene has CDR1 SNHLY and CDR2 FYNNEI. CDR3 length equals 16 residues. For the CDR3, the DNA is TGTGCCAGCAGTGTGGGGGGGGCGGCAACTAATGAAAAACTGTTTTTT. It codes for CASSVGGAATNEKLFF.

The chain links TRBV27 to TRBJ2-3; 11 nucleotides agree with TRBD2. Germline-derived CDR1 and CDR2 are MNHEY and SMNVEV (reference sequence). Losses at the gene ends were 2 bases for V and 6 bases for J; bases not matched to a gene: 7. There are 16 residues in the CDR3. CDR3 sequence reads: CASSLRMGLAADTQYF. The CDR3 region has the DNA TGTGCCAGCAGTTTAAGAATGGGACTAGCGGCGGATACGCAGTATTTT.

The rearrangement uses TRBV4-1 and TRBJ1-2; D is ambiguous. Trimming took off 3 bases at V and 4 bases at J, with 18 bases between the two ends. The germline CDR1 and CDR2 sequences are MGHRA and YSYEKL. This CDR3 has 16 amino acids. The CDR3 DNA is TGCGCCAGCAGCCACCCTGGAGGAGCAGCCACCTATGGCTACACCTTC. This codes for CASSHPGGAATYGYTF.

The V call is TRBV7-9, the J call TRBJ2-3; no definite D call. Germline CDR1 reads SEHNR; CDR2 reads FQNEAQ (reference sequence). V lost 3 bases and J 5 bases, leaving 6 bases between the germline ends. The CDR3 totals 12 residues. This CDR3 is CASSLYGDTQYF. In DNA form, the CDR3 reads TGTGCCAGCAGCTTGTATGGAGATACGCAGTATTTT.

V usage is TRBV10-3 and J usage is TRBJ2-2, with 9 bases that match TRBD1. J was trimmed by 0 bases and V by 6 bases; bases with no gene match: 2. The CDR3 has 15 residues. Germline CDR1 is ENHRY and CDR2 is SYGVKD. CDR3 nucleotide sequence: TGTGCCATCAGCGGGACAGGGACGAACACCGGGGAGCTGTTTTTT. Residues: CAISGTGTNTGELFF.

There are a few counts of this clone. The chain's CDR3 is CASRRGRASNTEAFF. The CDR3 DNA reads as TGTGCCAGCAGGAGGGGGAGGGCGTCGAACACTGAAGCTTTCTTT. V is TRBV6-1 and J is TRBJ1-1; TRBD1 is a possible D gene (6 bases). Germline V gene sequence: CDR1 MNHNS, CDR2 SASEGT. Trimming pared 6 bases from V and 1 base from J, leaving 15 bases between. There are 15 residues in the CDR3.

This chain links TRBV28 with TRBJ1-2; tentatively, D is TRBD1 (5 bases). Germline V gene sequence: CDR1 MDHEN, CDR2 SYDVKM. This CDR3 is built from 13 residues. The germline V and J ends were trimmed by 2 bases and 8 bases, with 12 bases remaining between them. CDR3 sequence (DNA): TGTGCCAGCAGTTTAGGGGGTTTGTACGGCTACACCTTC. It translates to CASSLGGLYGYTF.

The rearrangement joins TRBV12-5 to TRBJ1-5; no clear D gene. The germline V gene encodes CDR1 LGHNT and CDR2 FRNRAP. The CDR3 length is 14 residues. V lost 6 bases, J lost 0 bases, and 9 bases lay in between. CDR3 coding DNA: TGTGCTAGTGGCGCAGCTTATAGCAATCAGCCCCAGCATTTT. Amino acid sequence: CASGAAYSNQPQHF.

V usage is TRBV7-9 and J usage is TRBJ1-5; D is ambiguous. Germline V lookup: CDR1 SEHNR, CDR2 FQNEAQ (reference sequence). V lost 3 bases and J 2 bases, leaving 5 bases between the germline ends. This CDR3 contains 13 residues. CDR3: CASSFPGNQPQHF. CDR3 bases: TGTGCCAGCAGCTTTCCCGGCAATCAGCCCCAGCATTTT.

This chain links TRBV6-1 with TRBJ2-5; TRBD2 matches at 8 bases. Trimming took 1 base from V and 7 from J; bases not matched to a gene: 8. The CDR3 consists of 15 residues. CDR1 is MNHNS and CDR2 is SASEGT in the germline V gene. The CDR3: CASSEEIAGRVTQYF. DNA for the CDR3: TGTGCCAGCAGTGAAGAAATAGCGGGGAGGGTGACCCAGTACTTC.

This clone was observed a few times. CDR3 amino acids: CASSPIGGDIQYF. CDR3 nucleotide sequence: TGTGCCAGCAGCCCTATAGGGGGGGACATTCAGTACTTC. The chain joins TRBV5-5 to TRBJ2-4; perhaps TRBD2 as D (7 bases). The germline V and J ends were trimmed by 4 bases and 8 bases, with 13 bases remaining between them. Germline values: CDR1 SGHKS, CDR2 YYEKEE (reference sequence). The CDR3 runs 13 residues.

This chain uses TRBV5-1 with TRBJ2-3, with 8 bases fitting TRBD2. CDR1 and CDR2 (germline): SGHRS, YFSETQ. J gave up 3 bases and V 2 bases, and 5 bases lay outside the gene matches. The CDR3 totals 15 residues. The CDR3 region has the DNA TGCGCCAGCAGCTTCGTGCGGGGGGCTACAGATACGCAGTATTTT. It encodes CASSFVRGATDTQYF.